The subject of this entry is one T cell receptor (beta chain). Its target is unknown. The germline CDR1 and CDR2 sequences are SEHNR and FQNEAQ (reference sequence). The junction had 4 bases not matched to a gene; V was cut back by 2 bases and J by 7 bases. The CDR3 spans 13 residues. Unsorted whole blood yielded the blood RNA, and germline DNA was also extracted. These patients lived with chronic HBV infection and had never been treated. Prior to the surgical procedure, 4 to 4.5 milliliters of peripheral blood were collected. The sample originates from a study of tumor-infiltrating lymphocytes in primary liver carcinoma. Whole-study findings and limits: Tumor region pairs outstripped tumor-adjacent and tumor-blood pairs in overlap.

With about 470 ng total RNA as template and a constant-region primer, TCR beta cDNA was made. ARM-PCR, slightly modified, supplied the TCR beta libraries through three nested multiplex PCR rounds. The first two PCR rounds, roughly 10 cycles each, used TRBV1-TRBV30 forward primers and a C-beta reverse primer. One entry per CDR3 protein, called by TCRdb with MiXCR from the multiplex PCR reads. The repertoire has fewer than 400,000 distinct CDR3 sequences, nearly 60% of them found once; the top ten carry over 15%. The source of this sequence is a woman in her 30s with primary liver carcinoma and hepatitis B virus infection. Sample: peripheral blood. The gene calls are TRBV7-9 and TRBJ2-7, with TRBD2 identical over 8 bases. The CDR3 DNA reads TGTGCCAGCAGCTTATCCGCGGGGGGAGAGCAGTACTTC. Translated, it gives CASSLSAGGEQYF.